There are a few counts of the clone carrying this TCR beta chain. Its antigen is as yet unknown. Trimming removed 2 bases at V and 13 bases at J, with 14 bases between. The CDR3 length is 13 residues. Germline CDR1 MNHEY, CDR2 SVGAGI. This entry belongs to a study of cytomegalovirus exposure and HLA in healthy donors. A multiplex PCR was run with 60 Vbeta primers and 13 Jbeta primers. Assay used: immunoSEQ multiplex PCR; TCRdb lists only in-frame clones, some missing. The profile shows 150,000 to 200,000 clones, roughly an eighth of them singletons. Study-wide results and limits: Fewer than 20,000 TCR beta sequences were associated with HLA alleles at 0.05 false discovery rate in a later analysis. The study flagged around 160 TCR beta chains as cytomegalovirus-associated. Many donors shared some public TCRs, even though most TCR sequences were rare.

What was sequenced was PBMCs. The receptor's source is a man aged 45-60 years in good health and CMV-seropositive. The genes are TRBV6-5 and TRBJ1-4; possible D gene TRBD1, 5 bases. This CDR3 reads CASSYLGPGGLFF. CDR3 DNA sequence: TGTGCCAGCAGTTACCTCGGACCCGGGGGACTGTTTTTT.